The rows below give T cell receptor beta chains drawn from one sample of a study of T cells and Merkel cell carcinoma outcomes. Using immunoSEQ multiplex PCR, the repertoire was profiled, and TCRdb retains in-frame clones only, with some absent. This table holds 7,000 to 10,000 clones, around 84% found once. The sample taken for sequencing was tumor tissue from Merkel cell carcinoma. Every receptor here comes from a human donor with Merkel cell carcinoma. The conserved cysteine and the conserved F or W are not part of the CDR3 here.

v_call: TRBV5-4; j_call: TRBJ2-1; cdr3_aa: ASSLVSSNEQF
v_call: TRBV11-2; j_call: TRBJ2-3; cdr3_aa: ASRTSGDQKGTQY
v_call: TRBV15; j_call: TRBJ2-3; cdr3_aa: ATSKDRGPTDTQY
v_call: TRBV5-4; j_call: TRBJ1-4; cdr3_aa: ASSARSVAGEKLF
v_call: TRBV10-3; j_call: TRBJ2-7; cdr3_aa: AISESPGGSTYEQY
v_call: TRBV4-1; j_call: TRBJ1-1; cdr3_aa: ASSLVGDYTEAF
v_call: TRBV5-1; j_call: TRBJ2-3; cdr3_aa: ASSLASGGEDTQY
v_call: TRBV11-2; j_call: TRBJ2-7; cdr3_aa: ASIPGQGFEQY
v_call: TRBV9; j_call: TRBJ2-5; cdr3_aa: ASSVGTSGGETQY
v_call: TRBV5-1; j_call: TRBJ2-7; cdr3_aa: ASSSSSPYEQY
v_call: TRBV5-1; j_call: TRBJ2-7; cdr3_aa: ASSPGQGGSYEQY
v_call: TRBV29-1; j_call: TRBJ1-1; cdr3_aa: SVPKPGQGAGNTEAF
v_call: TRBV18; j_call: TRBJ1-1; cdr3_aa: ASSQGGEEAF
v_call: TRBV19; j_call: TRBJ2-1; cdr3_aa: ASSMRGTFREQF
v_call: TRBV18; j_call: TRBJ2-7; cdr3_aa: ASSSRTGDSYEQY
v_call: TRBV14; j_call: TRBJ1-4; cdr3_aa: ASSRGGGGATNEKLF
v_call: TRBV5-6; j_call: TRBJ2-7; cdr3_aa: ASSSYYEQY
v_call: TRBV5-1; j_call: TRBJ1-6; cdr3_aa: ASSLGPGMDSPLH
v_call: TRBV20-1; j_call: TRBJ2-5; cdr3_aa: SASKQETQY
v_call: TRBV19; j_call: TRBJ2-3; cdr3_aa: ASSREGKLTDTQY
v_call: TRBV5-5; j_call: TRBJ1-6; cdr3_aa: ASSLDRGWDSPLH
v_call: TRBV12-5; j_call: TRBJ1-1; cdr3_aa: ASCQGGGSEAF
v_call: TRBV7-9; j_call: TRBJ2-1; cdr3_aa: ASSLGGYEQF
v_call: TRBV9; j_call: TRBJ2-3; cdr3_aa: ASTRGGDTQY
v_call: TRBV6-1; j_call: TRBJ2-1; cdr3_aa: ASSASSGGPHNEQF
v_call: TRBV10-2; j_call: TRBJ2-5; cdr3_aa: ASSQTSGGPKETQY
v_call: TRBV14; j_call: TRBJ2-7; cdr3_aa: ADPVGAAYEQY
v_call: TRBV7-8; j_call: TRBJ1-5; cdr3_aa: ASSSPGGWGNQPQH
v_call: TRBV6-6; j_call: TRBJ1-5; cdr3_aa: ASVTGTQPQH
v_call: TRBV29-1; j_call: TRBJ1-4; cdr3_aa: SVSDRVQKLF
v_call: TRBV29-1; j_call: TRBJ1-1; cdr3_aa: SLNRKATEAF
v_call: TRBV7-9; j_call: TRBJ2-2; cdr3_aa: ASRFSANTGELF
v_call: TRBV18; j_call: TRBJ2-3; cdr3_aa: ASSPFESTDTQY
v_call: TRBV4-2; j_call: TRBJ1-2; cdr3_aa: ASSQDGTGVYGYT
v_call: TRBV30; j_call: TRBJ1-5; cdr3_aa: AWSDWGSYSNQPQH
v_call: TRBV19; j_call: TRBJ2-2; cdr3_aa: ASSILFGERGAGELF
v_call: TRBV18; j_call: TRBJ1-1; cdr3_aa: ASSTRQTEAF
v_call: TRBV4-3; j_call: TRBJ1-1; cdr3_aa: ASSQDLKRTEAF
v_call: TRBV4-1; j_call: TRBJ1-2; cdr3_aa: ASSNAGVGYGYT
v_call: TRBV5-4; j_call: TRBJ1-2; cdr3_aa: ASSQDRGLGYT